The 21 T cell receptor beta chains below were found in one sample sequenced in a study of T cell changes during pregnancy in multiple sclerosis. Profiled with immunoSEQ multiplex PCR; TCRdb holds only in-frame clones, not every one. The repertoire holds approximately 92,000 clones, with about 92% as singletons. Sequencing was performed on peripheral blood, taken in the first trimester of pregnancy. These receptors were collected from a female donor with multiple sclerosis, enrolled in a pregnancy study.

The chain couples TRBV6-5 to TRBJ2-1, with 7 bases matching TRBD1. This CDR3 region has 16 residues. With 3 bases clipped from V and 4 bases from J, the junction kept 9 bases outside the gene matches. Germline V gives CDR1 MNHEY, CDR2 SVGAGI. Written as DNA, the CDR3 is TGTGCCAGCAGTTATCGTACAGGGGCCCTATACAATGAGCAGTTCTTC. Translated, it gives CASSYRTGALYNEQFF.

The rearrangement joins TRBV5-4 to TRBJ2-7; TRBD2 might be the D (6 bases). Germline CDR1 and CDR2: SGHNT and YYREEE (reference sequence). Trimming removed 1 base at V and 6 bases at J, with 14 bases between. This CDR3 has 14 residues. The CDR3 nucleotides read TGTGCCAGCAGCTTGACGGGAGTAAACGGCGAGCAGTACTTC. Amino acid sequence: CASSLTGVNGEQYF. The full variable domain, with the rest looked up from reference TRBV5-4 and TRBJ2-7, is ETGVTQSPTHLIKTRGQQVTLRCSSQSGHNTVSWYQQALGQGPQFIFQYYREEENGRGNFPPRFSGLQFPNYSSELNVNALELDDSALYLCASSLTGVNGEQYFGPGTRLTVT.

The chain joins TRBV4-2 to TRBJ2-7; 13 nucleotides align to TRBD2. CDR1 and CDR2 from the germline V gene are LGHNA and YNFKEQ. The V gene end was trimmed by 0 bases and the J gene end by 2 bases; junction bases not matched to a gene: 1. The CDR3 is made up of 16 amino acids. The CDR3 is CASSQELAGGAYEQYF. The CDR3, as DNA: TGTGCCAGCAGCCAAGAACTAGCGGGAGGGGCCTACGAGCAGTACTTC.

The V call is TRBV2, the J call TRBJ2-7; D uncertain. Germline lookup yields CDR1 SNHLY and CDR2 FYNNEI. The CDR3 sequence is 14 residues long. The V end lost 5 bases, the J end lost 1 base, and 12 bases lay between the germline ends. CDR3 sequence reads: CASSKSADSYEQYF. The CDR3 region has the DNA TGTGCCAGCAGTAAAAGCGCGGATTCCTACGAGCAGTACTTC. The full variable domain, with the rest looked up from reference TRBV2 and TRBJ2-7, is EPEVTQTPSHQVTQMGQEVILRCVPISNHLYFYWYRQILGQKVEFLVSFYNNEISEKSEIFDDQFSVERPDGSNFTLKIRSTKLEDSAMYFCASSKSADSYEQYFGPGTRLTVT.

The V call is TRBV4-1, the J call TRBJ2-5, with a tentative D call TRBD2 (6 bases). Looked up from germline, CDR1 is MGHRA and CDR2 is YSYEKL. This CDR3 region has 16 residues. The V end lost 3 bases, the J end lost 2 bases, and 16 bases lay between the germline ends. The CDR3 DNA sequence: TGCGCCAGCAGCCACCGGCCTCCCGGACTACAAGAGACCCAGTACTTC. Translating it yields CASSHRPPGLQETQYF.

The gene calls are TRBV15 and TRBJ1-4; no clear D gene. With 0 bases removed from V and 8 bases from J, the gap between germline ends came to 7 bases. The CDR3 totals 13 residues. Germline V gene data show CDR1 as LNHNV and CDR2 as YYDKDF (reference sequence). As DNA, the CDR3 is TGTGCCACCAGCAGAGATACGGGAGAAAAACTGTTTTTT. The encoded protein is CATSRDTGEKLFF.

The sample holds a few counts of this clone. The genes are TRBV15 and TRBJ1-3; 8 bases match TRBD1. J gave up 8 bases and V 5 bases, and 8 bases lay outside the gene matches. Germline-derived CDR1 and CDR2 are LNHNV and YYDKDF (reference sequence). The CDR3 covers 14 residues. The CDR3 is CATSLRQGRDTIYF. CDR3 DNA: TGTGCCACCAGCCTTCGACAGGGGAGGGACACCATATATTTT.

CDR3 loop: CASSSLGSYEQYF. In DNA, the CDR3 is TGTGCCAGCAGCTCACTCGGGAGTTACGAGCAGTACTTC. The chain uses TRBV7-9 and TRBJ2-7; D may be TRBD2 (6 bases). V lost 4 bases and J 4 bases, leaving 11 bases between the germline ends. The germline V gene encodes CDR1 SEHNR and CDR2 FQNEAQ (reference sequence). This CDR3 contains 13 residues.

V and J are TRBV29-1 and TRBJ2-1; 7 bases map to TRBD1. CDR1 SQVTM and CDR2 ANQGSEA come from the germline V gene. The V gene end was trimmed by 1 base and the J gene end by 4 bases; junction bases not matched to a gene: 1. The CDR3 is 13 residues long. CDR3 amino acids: CSVEGTGYNEQFF. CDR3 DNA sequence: TGCAGCGTTGAAGGGACAGGATACAATGAGCAGTTCTTC.

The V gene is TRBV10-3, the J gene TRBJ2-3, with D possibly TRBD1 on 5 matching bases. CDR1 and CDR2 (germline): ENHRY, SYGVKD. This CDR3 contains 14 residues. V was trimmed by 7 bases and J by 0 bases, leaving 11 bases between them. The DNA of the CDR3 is TGTGCCATCAAGGGGTCCTTTAGCACAGATACGCAGTATTTT. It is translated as CAIKGSFSTDTQYF.

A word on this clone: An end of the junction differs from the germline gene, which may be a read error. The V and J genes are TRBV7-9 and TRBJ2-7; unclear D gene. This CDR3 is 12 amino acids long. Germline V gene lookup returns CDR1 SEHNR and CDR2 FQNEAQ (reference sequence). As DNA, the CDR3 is TGTGCCAGCAGCTTCTCCGACTCCCTCTTTGACTTC. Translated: CASSFSDSLFDF.

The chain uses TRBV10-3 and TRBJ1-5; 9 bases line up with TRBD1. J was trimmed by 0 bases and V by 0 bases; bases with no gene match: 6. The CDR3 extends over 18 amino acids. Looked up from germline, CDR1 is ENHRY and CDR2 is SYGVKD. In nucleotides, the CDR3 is TGTGCCATCAGTGAGTCGCGGGACAGGGCTAATAGCAATCAGCCCCAGCATTTT. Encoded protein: CAISESRDRANSNQPQHF.

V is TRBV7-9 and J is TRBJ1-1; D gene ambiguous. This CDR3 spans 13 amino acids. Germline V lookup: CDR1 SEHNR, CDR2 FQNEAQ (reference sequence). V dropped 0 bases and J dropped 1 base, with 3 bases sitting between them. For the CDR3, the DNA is TGTGCCAGCAGCTTAGCCCGGAACACTGAAGCTTTCTTT. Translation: CASSLARNTEAFF.

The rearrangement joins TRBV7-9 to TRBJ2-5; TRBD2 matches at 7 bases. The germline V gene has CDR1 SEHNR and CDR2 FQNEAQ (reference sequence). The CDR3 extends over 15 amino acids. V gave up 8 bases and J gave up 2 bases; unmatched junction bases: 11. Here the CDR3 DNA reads TGTGCCAGCTCTCTGGGGGAGGGCCTTCAAGAGACCCAGTACTTC. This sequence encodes CASSLGEGLQETQYF.

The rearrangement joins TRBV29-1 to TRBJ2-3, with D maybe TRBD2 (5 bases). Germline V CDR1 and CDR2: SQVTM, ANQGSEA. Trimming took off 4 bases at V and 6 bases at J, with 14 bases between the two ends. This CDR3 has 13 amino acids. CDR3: CSVVPAVVDTQYF. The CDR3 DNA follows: TGCAGCGTTGTGCCAGCGGTGGTGGATACGCAGTATTTT.

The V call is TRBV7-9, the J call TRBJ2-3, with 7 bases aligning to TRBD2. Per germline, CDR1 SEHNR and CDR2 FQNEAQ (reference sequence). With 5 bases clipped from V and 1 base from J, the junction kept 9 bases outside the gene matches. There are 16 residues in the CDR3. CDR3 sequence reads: CASSPGQGGGTDTQYF. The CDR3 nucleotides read TGTGCCAGCAGCCCCGGGCAGGGAGGGGGCACAGATACGCAGTATTTT.

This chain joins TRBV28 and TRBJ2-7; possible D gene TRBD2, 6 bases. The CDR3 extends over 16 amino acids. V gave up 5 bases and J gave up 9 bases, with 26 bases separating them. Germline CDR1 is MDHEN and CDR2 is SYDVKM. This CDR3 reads CASSLLVVGRTSRQYF. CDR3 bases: TGTGCCAGCAGTCTGCTGGTGGTCGGGAGAACAAGTCGGCAGTACTTC.

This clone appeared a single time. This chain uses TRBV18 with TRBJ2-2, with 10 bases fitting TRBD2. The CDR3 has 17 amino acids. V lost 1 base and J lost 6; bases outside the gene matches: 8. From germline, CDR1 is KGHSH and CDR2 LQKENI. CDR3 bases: TGTGCCAGCTCACCACGTTCAATAGCGGGAGGACCCGGGGAGCTGTTTTTT. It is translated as CASSPRSIAGGPGELFF.

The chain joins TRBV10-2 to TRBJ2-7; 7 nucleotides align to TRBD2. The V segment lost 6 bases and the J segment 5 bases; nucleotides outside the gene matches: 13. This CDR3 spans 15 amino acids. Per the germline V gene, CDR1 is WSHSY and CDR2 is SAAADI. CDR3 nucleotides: TGCGCCAGCAGCCCTCATGAGGGAGGGCCCCACGAGCAGTACTTC. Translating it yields CASSPHEGGPHEQYF.

DNA for the CDR3: TGTGCCAGCTCGCTCGGGAGGGATGAAAAACTGTTTTTT. Translating gives CASSLGRDEKLFF. The chain carries TRBV18 and TRBJ1-4; D call uncertain. The CDR3 is made up of 13 amino acids. V lost 6 bases to trimming and J lost 6 bases, with 11 bases between them. The germline CDR1 and CDR2 sequences are KGHSH and LQKENI.

CDR3 coding DNA: TGTGCCAGTAGTAAGAGGCGGGAGGGCATAGATACGCAGTATTTT. Translating it yields CASSKRREGIDTQYF. The chain joins TRBV19 to TRBJ2-3; 9 nucleotides agree with TRBD2. The CDR3 sequence is 15 residues long. V gave up 4 bases and J gave up 5 bases; unmatched junction bases: 7. Germline V gene sequence: CDR1 LNHDA, CDR2 SQIVND (reference sequence).